Presented here are 7 T cell receptor beta chains from one specimen sequenced in a study of T cells expressing NK-cell markers. TCRdb reworked the 5' RACE reads into one entry per CDR3 protein, no DNA. This sample's clone table lists roughly 390,000 distinct CDR3 sequences. Input material: blood T cells: a sorted CD56 or NKG2C T cell subset, CD4+ or CD8+ T cells, or bulk PBMC T cells (not recorded which). The receptors were gathered from a man aged 18-75 years in good health.

CDR3 sequence: CASSEGLLPRPNTEAFF. The rearrangement joins TRBV6-1 to TRBJ1-1. This CDR3 is 17 amino acids long. Germline V gene lookup returns CDR1 MNHNS and CDR2 SASEGT.

The V call is TRBV11-2, the J call TRBJ1-6; the D call of TRBD1 rests on TCRdb alone, since no DNA is present to check it. Germline V gene data show CDR1 as SGHAT and CDR2 as FQNNGV. This CDR3 spans 17 amino acids. CDR3 loop: CASSPDGTRGRNSPLHF.

This chain joins TRBV27 and TRBJ2-4; TCRdb proposes TRBD1, but this gene call is untestable without DNA. The CDR3 is 16 amino acids. The germline CDR1 and CDR2 sequences are MNHEY and SMNVEV (reference sequence). The CDR3 reads CASSRDGGLGKNIQYF.

Here the CDR3 reads CASSQGGRVTNTEAFF. The rearrangement uses TRBV3-1 and TRBJ1-1; the TCRdb D gene call, TRBD1, has no DNA to confirm it. The CDR3 runs 16 residues. Per the germline V gene, CDR1 is LGHDT and CDR2 is YNNKEL (reference sequence). The complete variable domain, with remaining parts taken from reference TRBV3-1 and TRBJ1-1, reads DTAVSQTPKYLVTQMGNDKSIKCEQNLGHDTMYWYKQDSKKFLKIMFSYNNKELIINETVPNRFSPKSPDKAHLNLHINSLELGDSAVYFCASSQGGRVTNTEAFFGQGTRLTVV.

The CDR3: CASSQGLAGGNTGELFF. V is TRBV6-1 and J is TRBJ2-2; with no DNA, the TCRdb D assignment of TRBD2 cannot be verified. CDR3 size: 17 residues. Per germline, CDR1 MNHNS and CDR2 SASEGT.

The CDR3 reads CASSPGLAGGTQETQYF. The V and J genes are TRBV4-1 and TRBJ2-5; TCRdb lists TRBD2, though no DNA is available to test this call. CDR3 size: 17 residues. The germline V gene encodes CDR1 MGHRA and CDR2 YSYEKL.

The CDR3 loop reads CASRSQGENTEAFF. This chain connects TRBV5-1 to TRBJ1-1; the D call of TRBD1 rests on TCRdb alone, since no DNA is present to check it. CDR3 size: 14 residues. Germline values: CDR1 SGHRS, CDR2 YFSETQ.